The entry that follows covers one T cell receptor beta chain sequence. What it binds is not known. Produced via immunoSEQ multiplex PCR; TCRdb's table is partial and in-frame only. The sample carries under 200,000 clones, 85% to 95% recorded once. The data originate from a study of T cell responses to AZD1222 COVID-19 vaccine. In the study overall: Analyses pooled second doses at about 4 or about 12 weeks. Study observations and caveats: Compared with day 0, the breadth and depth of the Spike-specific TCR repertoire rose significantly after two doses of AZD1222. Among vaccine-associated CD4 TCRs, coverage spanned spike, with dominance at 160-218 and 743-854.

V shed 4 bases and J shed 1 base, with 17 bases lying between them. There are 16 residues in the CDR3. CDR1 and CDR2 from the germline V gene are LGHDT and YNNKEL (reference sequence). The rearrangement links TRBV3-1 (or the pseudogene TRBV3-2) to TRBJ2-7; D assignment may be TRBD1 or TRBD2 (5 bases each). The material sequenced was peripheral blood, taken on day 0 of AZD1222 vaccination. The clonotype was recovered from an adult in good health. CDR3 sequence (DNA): TGTGCCAGCAGCCGTCCCCGGGGCGGAAGATCCTACGAGCAGTACTTC. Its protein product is CASSRPRGGRSYEQYF.